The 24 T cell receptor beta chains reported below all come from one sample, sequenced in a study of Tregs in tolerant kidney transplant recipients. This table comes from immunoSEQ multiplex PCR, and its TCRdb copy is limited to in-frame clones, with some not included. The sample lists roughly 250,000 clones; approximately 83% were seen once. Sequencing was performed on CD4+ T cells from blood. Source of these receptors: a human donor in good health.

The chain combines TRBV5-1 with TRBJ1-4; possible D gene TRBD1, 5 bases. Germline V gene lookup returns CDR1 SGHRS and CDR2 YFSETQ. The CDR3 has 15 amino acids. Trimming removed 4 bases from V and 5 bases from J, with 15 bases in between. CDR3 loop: CASSGGSQVNEKLFF. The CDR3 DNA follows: TGCGCCAGCAGCGGGGGATCACAGGTGAATGAAAAACTGTTTTTT.

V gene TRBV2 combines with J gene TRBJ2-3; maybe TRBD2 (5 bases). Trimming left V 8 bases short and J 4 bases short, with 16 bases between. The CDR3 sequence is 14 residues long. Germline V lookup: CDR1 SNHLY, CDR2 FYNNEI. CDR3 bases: TGTGCCAGCTCGGACTTTCCAAGGTCAGATACGCAGTATTTT. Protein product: CASSDFPRSDTQYF.

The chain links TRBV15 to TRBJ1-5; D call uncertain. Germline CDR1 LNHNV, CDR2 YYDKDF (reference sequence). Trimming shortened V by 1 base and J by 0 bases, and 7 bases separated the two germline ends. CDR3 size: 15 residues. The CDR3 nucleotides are TGTGCCACCAGCAGAGCGGGGATTAGCAATCAGCCCCAGCATTTT. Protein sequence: CATSRAGISNQPQHF.

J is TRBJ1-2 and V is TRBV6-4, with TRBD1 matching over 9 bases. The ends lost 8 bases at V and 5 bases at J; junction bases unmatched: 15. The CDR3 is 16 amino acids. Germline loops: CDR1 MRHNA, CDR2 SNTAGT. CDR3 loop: CASARPRTGEGYGYTF. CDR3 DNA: TGTGCCAGCGCTAGACCCCGGACAGGGGAGGGGTATGGCTACACCTTC.

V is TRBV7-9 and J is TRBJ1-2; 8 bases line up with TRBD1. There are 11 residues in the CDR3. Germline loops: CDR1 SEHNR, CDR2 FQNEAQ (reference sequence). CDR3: CAGTGRYGYTF. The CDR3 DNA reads TGTGCAGGGACAGGACGCTATGGCTACACCTTC.

CDR3 sequence: CASSEAQLYQPQHF. The CDR3 region has the DNA TGTGCCAGCAGTGAAGCCCAACTTTATCAGCCCCAGCATTTT. The chain carries TRBV6-1 and TRBJ1-5, with D uncertain. Per the germline V gene, CDR1 is MNHNS and CDR2 is SASEGT. V was shortened by 0 bases and J by 5 bases, with 8 bases between the two germline ends. This CDR3 spans 14 amino acids.

CDR3 residues: CAGLLDRANNSPLHF. In DNA, the CDR3 is TGTGCCGGATTGCTGGATAGAGCTAATAATTCACCCCTCCACTTT. The chain links TRBV2 to TRBJ1-6; D not certain. Germline loops: CDR1 SNHLY, CDR2 FYNNEI. Trimming took 11 bases from V and 5 from J, leaving 19 bases between them. The CDR3 totals 15 residues.

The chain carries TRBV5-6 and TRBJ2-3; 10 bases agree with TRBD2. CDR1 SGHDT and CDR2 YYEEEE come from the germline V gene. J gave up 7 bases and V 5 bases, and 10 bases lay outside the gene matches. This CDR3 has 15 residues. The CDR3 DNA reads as TGTGCCAGCAGTTCGTTAGCGGGAGGAAGGAATACGCAGTATTTT. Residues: CASSSLAGGRNTQYF. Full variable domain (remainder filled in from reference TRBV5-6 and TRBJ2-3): DAGVTQSPTHLIKTRGQQVTLRCSPKSGHDTVSWYQQALGQGPQFIFQYYEEEERQRGNFPDRFSGHQFPNYSSELNVNALLLGDSALYLCASSSLAGGRNTQYFGPGTRLTVL.

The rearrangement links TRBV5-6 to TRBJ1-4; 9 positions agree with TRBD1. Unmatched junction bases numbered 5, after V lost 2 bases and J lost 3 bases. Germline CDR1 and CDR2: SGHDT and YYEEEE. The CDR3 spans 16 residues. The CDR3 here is CASSFGTGTANEKLFF. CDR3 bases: TGTGCCAGCAGCTTTGGGACAGGGACGGCTAATGAAAAACTGTTTTTT.

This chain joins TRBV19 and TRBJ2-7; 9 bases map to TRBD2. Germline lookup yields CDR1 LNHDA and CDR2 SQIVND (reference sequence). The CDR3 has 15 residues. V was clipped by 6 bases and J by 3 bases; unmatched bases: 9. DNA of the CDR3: TGTGCCAGTAGCAGGGCTAGCGGGACCCACTACGAGCAGTACTTC. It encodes CASSRASGTHYEQYF.

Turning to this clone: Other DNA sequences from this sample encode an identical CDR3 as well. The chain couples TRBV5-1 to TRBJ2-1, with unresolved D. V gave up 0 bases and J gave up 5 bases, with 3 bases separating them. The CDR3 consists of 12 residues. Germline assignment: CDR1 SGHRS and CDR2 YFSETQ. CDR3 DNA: TGCGCCAGCAGCTTGGGCCACAATGAGCAGTTCTTC. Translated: CASSLGHNEQFF.

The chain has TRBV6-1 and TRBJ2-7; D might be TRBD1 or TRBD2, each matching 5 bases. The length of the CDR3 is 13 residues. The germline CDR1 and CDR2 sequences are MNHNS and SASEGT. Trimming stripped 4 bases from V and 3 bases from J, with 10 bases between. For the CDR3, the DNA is TGTGCCAGCAGTGCTGGGACCTACTACGAGCAGTACTTC. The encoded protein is CASSAGTYYEQYF.

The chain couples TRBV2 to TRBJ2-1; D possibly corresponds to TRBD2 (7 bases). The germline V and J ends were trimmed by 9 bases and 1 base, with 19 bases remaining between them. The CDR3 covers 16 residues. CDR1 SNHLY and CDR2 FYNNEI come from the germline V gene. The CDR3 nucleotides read TGTGCCAGAACGAGGGGGGGTTATGGTTCCTACAATGAGCAGTTCTTC. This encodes CARTRGGYGSYNEQFF.

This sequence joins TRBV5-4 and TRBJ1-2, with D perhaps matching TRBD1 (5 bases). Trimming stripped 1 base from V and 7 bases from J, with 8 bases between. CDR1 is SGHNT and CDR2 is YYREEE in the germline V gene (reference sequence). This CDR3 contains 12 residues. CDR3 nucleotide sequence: TGTGCCAGCAGCTTGAGGGGAGGTGGCTACACCTTC. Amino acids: CASSLRGGGYTF.

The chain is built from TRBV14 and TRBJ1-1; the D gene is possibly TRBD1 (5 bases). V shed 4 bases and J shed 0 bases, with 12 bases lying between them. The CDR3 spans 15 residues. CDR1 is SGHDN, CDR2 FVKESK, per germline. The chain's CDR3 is CASSRQPDMNTEAFF. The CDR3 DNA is TGTGCCAGCAGCCGACAGCCCGACATGAACACTGAAGCTTTCTTT.

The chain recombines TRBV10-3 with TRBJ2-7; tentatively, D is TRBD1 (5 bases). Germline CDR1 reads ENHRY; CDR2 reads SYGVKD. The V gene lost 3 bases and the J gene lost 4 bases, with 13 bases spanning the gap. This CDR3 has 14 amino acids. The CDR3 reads CAISDLARVYEQYF. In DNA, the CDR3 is TGTGCCATCAGTGATCTTGCCAGGGTGTACGAGCAGTACTTC.

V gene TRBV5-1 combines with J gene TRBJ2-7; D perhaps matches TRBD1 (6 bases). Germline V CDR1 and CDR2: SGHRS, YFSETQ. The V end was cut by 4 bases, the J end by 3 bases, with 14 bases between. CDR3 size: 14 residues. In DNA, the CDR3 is TGCGCCAGCAGCAGGGACATCACAAGCTACGAGCAGTACTTC. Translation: CASSRDITSYEQYF.

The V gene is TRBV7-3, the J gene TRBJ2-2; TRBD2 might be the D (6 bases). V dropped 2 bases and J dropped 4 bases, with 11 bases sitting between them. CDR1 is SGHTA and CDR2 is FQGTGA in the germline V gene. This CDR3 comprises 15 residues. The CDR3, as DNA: TGTGCCAGCAGCTTATTGGGGGGAGCCACCGGGGAGCTGTTTTTT. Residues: CASSLLGGATGELFF.

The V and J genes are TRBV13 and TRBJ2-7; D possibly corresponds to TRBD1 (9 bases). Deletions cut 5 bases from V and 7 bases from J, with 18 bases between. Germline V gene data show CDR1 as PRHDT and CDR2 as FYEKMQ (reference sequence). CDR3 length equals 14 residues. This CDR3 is CASSRGGQGIEQYF. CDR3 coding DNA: TGTGCCAGCAGCCGGGGGGGACAGGGAATTGAGCAGTACTTC.

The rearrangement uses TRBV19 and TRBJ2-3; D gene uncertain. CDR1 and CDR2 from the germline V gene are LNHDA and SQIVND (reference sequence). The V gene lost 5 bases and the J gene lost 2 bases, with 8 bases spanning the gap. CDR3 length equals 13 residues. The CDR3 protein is CASSLPVTDTQYF. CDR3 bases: TGTGCCAGTAGTCTCCCGGTCACAGATACGCAGTATTTT.

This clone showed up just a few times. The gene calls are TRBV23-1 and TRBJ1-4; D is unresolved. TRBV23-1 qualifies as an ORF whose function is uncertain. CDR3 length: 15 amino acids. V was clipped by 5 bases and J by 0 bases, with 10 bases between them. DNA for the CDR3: TGCGCCAGCAGTTTCACCAAGGCAACTAATGAAAAACTGTTTTTT. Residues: CASSFTKATNEKLFF.

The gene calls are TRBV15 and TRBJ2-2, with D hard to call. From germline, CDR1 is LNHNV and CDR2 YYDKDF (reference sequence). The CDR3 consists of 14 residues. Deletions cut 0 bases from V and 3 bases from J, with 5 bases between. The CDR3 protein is CATSRDMDTGELFF. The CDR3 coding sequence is TGTGCCACCAGCAGAGATATGGACACCGGGGAGCTGTTTTTT.

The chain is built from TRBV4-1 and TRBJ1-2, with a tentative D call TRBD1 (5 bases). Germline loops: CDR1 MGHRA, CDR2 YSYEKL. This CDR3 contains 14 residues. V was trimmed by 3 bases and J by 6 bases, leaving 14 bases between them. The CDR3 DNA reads TGCGCCAGCAGCCATCCAGGGCGCGGGGATGGCTACACCTTC. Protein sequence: CASSHPGRGDGYTF.

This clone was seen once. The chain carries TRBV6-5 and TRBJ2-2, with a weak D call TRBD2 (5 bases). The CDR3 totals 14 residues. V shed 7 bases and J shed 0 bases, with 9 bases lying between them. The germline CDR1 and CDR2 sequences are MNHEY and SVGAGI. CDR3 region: CASTGGSNTGELFF. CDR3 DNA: TGTGCCAGCACAGGAGGCTCGAACACCGGGGAGCTGTTTTTT.